This T cell receptor beta chain originates from a study of T-cell memory formation after mild COVID-19. Study context: Across donors, TCR clusters were largely donor specific.

Findings and limits, study-wide: Whether day 37 second-wave clones are SARS-CoV-2-specific was not confirmed. While clones contracting from day 15 to 85 were balanced between CD4 and CD8, later expanders leaned CD4+.

TCRdb re-derived calls from the 5' RACE reads in MiXCR, one entry per CDR3 protein. The data show about 190,000 distinct CDR3 sequences, about a fifth seen once. This clonotype was counted a few times. Its antigen remains unknown. The ends lost 6 bases at V and 1 base at J; junction bases unmatched: 6. The CDR3 consists of 15 residues. This chain joins TRBV12-3 or TRBV12-4 and TRBJ1-5; TRBD1 aligns across 7 bases. Sequencing used PBMCs or a T cell subset sorted from them (not recorded which). This TCR was sampled from an adult woman who had mild COVID-19 (a few samples of this study predate the infection). Cell type and time point are not known. The CDR3 is CASSSGQISNQPQHF. CDR3 sequence (DNA): TGTGCCAGCAGCTCGGGACAGATCAGCAATCAGCCCCAGCATTTT.